This T cell receptor beta chain was recovered during a study of PD-1 blockade in classical Hodgkin lymphoma. In every patient, relapse followed autologous stem cell transplantation, while exposure to brentuximab vedotin differed. Germline V gene lookup returns CDR1 SGDLS and CDR2 YYNGEE. V lost 4 bases to trimming and J lost 3 bases; unmatched junction nucleotides: 9. This CDR3 has 15 residues. Some clones are missing from TCRdb's copy, which holds only in-frame ones; the method was immunoSEQ multiplex PCR. The sample records 70,000 or so clones, 90% to 95% being singletons. The V gene is TRBV9, the J gene TRBJ1-2; 7 bases align to TRBD1. The sequencing used peripheral blood mononuclear cells (PBMCs), collected at baseline. This clonotype originated in a human donor with classical Hodgkin lymphoma. As DNA, the CDR3 is TGTGCCAGCAGCCCCAGGAGGGGGCTAGACTATGGCTACACCTTC. As protein: CASSPRRGLDYGYTF. Supplemented by reference TRBV9 and TRBJ1-2, the full variable domain reads DSGVTQTPKHLITATGQRVTLRCSPRSGDLSVYWYQQSLDQGLQFLIQYYNGEERAKGNILERFSAQQFPDLHSELNLSSLELGDSALYFCASSPRRGLDYGYTFGSGTRLTVV.